This T cell receptor (beta chain) comes out of a study of shared clonotypes between healthy human individuals. Across the study: Every donor yielded three CD4 naive, three CD4 memory, two CD8 naive and one CD8 memory plate.

Notes on this clone: What it binds is not known.

Genomic DNA of every subset was divided equally among multiple immunoSEQ plates. The assay was immunoSEQ multiplex PCR, and TCRdb's table has in-frame clones only and misses some. Found here are roughly 2,000,000 clones, about 94% of them singletons; the top ten hold 1% to 1.5%. Whole-study findings and limits: The donor pool, a small one, limited the genetic and exposure-history diversity represented.

The CDR3 is 15 residues long. V lost 1 base and J lost 4, with 13 bases in between. Germline values: CDR1 SNHLY, CDR2 FYNNEI. The naive CD8 population came from CD45RO-negative cells selected for CCR7, without terminally differentiated effector memory CD45RA+ cells. This sequence was found in a man aged 18 to 29 in good health. Sequenced input: naive CD8+ T cells sorted from blood. The V and J genes are TRBV2 and TRBJ1-2; D ambiguous. CDR3 in DNA: TGTGCCAGCAGTGAAGAGCAAGCGGGCGGCTATGGCTACACCTTC. Its protein product is CASSEEQAGGYGYTF.